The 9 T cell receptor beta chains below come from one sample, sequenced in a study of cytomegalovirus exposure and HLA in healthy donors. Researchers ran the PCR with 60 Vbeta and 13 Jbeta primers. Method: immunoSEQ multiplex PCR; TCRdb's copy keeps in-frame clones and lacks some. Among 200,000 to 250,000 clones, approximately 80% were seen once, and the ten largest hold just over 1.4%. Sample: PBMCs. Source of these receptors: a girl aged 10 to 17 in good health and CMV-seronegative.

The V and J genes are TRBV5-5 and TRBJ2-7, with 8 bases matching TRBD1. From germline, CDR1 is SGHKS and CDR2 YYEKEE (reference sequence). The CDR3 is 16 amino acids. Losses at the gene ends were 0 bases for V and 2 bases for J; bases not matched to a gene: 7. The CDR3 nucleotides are TGTGCCAGCAGCTTGGATCCACAGGGGGTTCCCTACGAGCAGTACTTC. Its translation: CASSLDPQGVPYEQYF.

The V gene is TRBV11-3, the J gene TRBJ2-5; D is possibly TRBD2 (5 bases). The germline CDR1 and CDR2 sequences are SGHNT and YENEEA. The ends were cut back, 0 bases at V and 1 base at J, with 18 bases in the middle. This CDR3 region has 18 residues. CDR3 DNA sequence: TGTGCCAGCAGCTTAGATCTGAGGAGGACCTCCCTCCAAGAGACCCAGTACTTC. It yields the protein CASSLDLRRTSLQETQYF.

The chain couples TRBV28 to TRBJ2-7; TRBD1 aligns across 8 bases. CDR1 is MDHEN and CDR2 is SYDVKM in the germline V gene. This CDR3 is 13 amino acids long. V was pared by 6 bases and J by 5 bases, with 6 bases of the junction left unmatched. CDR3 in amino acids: CASSLQGANEQYF. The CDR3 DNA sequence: TGTGCCAGCAGCCTCCAGGGGGCGAACGAGCAGTACTTC.

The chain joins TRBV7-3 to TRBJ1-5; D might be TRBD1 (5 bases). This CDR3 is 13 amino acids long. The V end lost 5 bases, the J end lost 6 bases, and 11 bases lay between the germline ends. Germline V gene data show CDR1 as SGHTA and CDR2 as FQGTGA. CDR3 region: CASSLQGGQPQHF. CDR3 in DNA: TGTGCCAGCAGCCTTCAGGGAGGTCAGCCCCAGCATTTT. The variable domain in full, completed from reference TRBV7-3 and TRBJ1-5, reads GAGVSQTPSNKVTEKGKYVELRCDPISGHTALYWYRQSLGQGPEFLIYFQGTGAADDSGLPNDRFFAVRPEGSVSTLKIQRTERGDSAVYLCASSLQGGQPQHFGDGTRLSIL.

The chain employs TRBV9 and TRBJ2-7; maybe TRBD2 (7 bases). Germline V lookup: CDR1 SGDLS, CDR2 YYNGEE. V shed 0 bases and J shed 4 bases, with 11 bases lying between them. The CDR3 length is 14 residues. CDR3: CASSVEGGRYEQYF. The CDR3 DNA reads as TGTGCCAGCAGCGTAGAGGGGGGGCGATACGAGCAGTACTTC.

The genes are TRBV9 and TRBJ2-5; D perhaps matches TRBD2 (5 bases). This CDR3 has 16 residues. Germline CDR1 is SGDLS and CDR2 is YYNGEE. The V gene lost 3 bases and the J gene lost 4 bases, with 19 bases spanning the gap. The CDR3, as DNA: TGTGCCAGCAGCGCCCTTTCAGTGGGAGCGGCAGAGACCCAGTACTTC. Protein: CASSALSVGAAETQYF.

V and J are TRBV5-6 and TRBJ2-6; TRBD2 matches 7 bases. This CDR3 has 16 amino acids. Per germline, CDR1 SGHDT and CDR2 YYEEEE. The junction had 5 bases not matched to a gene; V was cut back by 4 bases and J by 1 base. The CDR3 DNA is TGTGCCAGCAGCGGGTGGGGGGGTTCTGGGGCCAACGTCCTGACTTTC. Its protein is CASSGWGGSGANVLTF. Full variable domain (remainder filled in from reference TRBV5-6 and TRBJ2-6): DAGVTQSPTHLIKTRGQQVTLRCSPKSGHDTVSWYQQALGQGPQFIFQYYEEEERQRGNFPDRFSGHQFPNYSSELNVNALLLGDSALYLCASSGWGGSGANVLTFGAGSRLTVL.

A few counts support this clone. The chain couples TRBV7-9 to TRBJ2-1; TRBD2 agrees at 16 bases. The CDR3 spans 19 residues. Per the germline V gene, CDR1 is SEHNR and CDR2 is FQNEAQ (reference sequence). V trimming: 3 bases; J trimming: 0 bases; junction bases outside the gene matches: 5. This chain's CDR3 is CASSFLGLAGGSSYNEQFF. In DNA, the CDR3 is TGTGCCAGCAGCTTCCTGGGACTAGCGGGGGGGAGCTCCTACAATGAGCAGTTCTTC.

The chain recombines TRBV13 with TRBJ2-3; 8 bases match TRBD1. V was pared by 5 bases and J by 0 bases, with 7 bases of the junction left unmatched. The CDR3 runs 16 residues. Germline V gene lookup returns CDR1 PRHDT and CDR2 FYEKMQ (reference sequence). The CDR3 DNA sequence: TGTGCCAGCAGCGGAGGACAGGGTTTAAGCACAGATACGCAGTATTTT. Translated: CASSGGQGLSTDTQYF.